The rows below give T cell receptor beta chains drawn from one sample of a study of blood T cell repertoires in COVID-19. Measured with immunoSEQ multiplex PCR; TCRdb has only the in-frame clones, and not every one. The data contain 200,000 to 250,000 clones, 90% of them singletons. The sequenced material came from PBMCs or T cells enriched from blood (not recorded which). The source is a man younger than 45 who had been exposed to COVID-19. Each CDR3 is given with its conserved first and last residue. Fields, in order: J gene, V gene, D gene, clone size, CDR3 protein, CDR3 DNA. A D gene is named only where the DNA matches it firmly. Size is omitted from some rows. Given values are once, few, many or a class for expanded clones.

j_gene: TRBJ1-1; v_gene: TRBV5-5; d_gene: .; abundance: once; CDR3aa: CASKDTGVMNTEAFF; CDR3nt: TGTGCCAGCAAAGATACGGGGGTTATGAACACTGAAGCTTTCTTT
j_gene: TRBJ1-1; v_gene: TRBV6-2/TRBV6-3; d_gene: TRBD1; abundance: .; CDR3aa: CASSINQGAEAFF; CDR3nt: TGTGCCAGCAGTATAAACCAGGGGGCTGAAGCTTTCTTT
j_gene: TRBJ2-5; v_gene: TRBV25-1; d_gene: TRBD1; abundance: .; CDR3aa: CASRGATVPGQQQETQYF; CDR3nt: TGTGCCAGCAGGGGGGCAACGGTCCCGGGACAGCAGCAAGAGACCCAGTACTTC
j_gene: TRBJ2-5; v_gene: TRBV5-6; d_gene: TRBD2; abundance: .; CDR3aa: CASSGWTSGPKETQYF; CDR3nt: TGTGCCAGCAGCGGGTGGACTAGCGGGCCTAAAGAGACCCAGTACTTC
j_gene: TRBJ2-7; v_gene: TRBV11-2; d_gene: .; abundance: .; CDR3aa: CASSGYRVWYEQYF; CDR3nt: TGTGCCAGCTCGGGCTACAGGGTTTGGTACGAGCAGTACTTC
j_gene: TRBJ2-5; v_gene: TRBV7-8; d_gene: TRBD2; abundance: .; CDR3aa: CASSLLAGDQETQYF; CDR3nt: TGTGCCAGCAGCTTACTAGCGGGGGACCAAGAGACCCAGTACTTC
j_gene: TRBJ2-5; v_gene: TRBV18; d_gene: TRBD1; abundance: .; CDR3aa: CASSPVAGGYVETQYF; CDR3nt: TGTGCCAGCTCACCAGTCGCAGGGGGCTACGTAGAGACCCAGTACTTC
j_gene: TRBJ2-1; v_gene: TRBV5-4; d_gene: .; abundance: .; CDR3aa: CASSESSSYNEQFF; CDR3nt: TGTGCCAGCAGCGAGAGTAGCTCCTACAATGAGCAGTTCTTC
j_gene: TRBJ1-4; v_gene: TRBV6-1; d_gene: .; abundance: once; CDR3aa: CASSDRASEKLFF; CDR3nt: TGTGCCAGCAGTGACAGGGCCTCTGAAAAACTGTTTTTT
j_gene: TRBJ2-2; v_gene: TRBV5-1; d_gene: .; abundance: .; CDR3aa: CASSLSTTANTGELFF; CDR3nt: TGCGCCAGCAGCTTGTCCACTACCGCGAACACCGGGGAGCTGTTTTTT
j_gene: TRBJ1-6; v_gene: TRBV11-2; d_gene: .; abundance: .; CDR3aa: CASSFSPHIPASPLHF; CDR3nt: TGTGCCAGCAGCTTTAGCCCCCACATCCCGGCATCACCCCTCCACTTT
j_gene: TRBJ1-4; v_gene: TRBV27; d_gene: .; abundance: .; CDR3aa: CASRPGQNNEKLFF; CDR3nt: TGTGCCAGCAGACCCGGACAGAATAATGAAAAACTGTTTTTT
j_gene: TRBJ2-3; v_gene: TRBV9; d_gene: TRBD1; abundance: .; CDR3aa: CASSVGVGGDRGRDTQYF; CDR3nt: TGTGCCAGCAGCGTAGGGGTAGGCGGGGACAGGGGGCGCGATACGCAGTATTTT
j_gene: TRBJ2-1; v_gene: TRBV6-5; d_gene: TRBD2; abundance: .; CDR3aa: CASSYPGTTNNEQFF; CDR3nt: TGTGCCAGCAGTTACCCAGGGACTACAAACAATGAGCAGTTCTTC
j_gene: TRBJ2-7; v_gene: TRBV30; d_gene: .; abundance: once; CDR3aa: CAWTQGGAPSYEQYF; CDR3nt: TGTGCCTGGACGCAGGGGGGAGCGCCTTCCTACGAGCAGTACTTC
j_gene: TRBJ1-4; v_gene: TRBV4-2; d_gene: .; abundance: few; CDR3aa: CASSQDRGRGNEKLFF; CDR3nt: TGTGCCAGCAGCCAAGATCGGGGCAGGGGCAATGAAAAACTGTTTTTT
j_gene: TRBJ2-7; v_gene: TRBV25-1; d_gene: .; abundance: .; CDR3aa: CASSGADSSYEQYF; CDR3nt: TGTGCCAGCAGTGGGGCGGACTCCTCCTACGAGCAGTACTTC
j_gene: TRBJ2-2; v_gene: TRBV5-1; d_gene: TRBD1; abundance: .; CDR3aa: CASRPSVGQGTGELFF; CDR3nt: TGCGCCAGCAGGCCCTCCGTAGGACAGGGCACCGGGGAGCTGTTTTTT
j_gene: TRBJ1-2; v_gene: TRBV7-9; d_gene: .; abundance: .; CDR3aa: CASRREGLGYTF; CDR3nt: TGTGCCAGCAGAAGGGAGGGACTTGGCTACACCTTC
j_gene: TRBJ2-3; v_gene: TRBV24-1; d_gene: .; abundance: .; CDR3aa: CATSDLGQGLDTQYF; CDR3nt: TGTGCCACCAGTGATTTAGGGCAGGGCCTAGATACGCAGTATTTT
j_gene: TRBJ2-7; v_gene: TRBV4-1; d_gene: .; abundance: .; CDR3aa: CASSPGISYEQYF; CDR3nt: TGCGCCAGCAGCCCCGGGATATCCTACGAGCAGTACTTC
j_gene: TRBJ1-2; v_gene: TRBV5-6; d_gene: TRBD1; abundance: .; CDR3aa: CASSRGQARRGYTF; CDR3nt: TGTGCCAGCTCTAGGGGACAGGCAAGGCGCGGCTACACCTTC
j_gene: TRBJ2-1; v_gene: TRBV19; d_gene: .; abundance: .; CDR3aa: CSAGGSKNEQFF; CDR3nt: TGTTCTGCTGGGGGCAGTAAGAATGAGCAGTTCTTC
j_gene: TRBJ2-5; v_gene: TRBV18; d_gene: .; abundance: once; CDR3aa: CASSPPGVGETQYF; CDR3nt: TGTGCCAGCTCACCCCCGGGGGTTGGAGAGACCCAGTACTTC
j_gene: TRBJ2-2; v_gene: TRBV4-3; d_gene: TRBD2; abundance: .; CDR3aa: CASSQEFDGGALTGELFF; CDR3nt: TGCGCCAGCAGCCAAGAGTTCGACGGGGGGGCGCTTACCGGGGAGCTGTTTTTT
j_gene: TRBJ2-7; v_gene: TRBV4-3; d_gene: TRBD2; abundance: .; CDR3aa: CASSQDISGGAQSHLGEQYF; CDR3nt: TGCGCCAGCAGCCAAGATATTAGCGGGGGGGCGCAATCCCACCTTGGCGAGCAGTACTTC
j_gene: TRBJ1-2; v_gene: TRBV29-1; d_gene: .; abundance: few; CDR3aa: CSGQLDYGYTF; CDR3nt: TGCAGTGGACAGCTTGACTATGGCTACACCTTC
j_gene: TRBJ2-3; v_gene: TRBV6-2/TRBV6-3; d_gene: .; abundance: .; CDR3aa: CASSYLRPSTDTQYF; CDR3nt: TGTGCCAGCAGTTATTTGCGGCCTAGCACAGATACGCAGTATTTT
j_gene: TRBJ1-4; v_gene: TRBV5-1; d_gene: .; abundance: .; CDR3aa: CASGMTASNEKLFF; CDR3nt: TGCGCCAGCGGAATGACAGCTAGTAATGAAAAACTGTTTTTT
j_gene: TRBJ2-1; v_gene: TRBV6-6; d_gene: TRBD2; abundance: .; CDR3aa: CASSPLGSGGYNEQFF; CDR3nt: TGTGCCAGCAGTCCGCTTGGGAGCGGGGGGTACAATGAGCAGTTCTTC
j_gene: TRBJ2-7; v_gene: TRBV12-3/TRBV12-4; d_gene: .; abundance: many; CDR3aa: CASSAPDLGEQYF; CDR3nt: TGTGCCAGCAGTGCGCCCGATCTCGGCGAGCAGTACTTC
j_gene: TRBJ1-4; v_gene: TRBV19; d_gene: .; abundance: .; CDR3aa: CASSIGPVRGIATNEKLFF; CDR3nt: TGTGCCAGTAGTATAGGTCCGGTGCGGGGAATAGCAACTAATGAAAAACTGTTTTTT
j_gene: TRBJ1-2; v_gene: TRBV27; d_gene: TRBD1; abundance: .; CDR3aa: CASTNRDSEGYTF; CDR3nt: TGTGCCAGCACCAATCGGGACAGTGAAGGCTACACCTTC
j_gene: TRBJ2-2; v_gene: TRBV9; d_gene: .; abundance: .; CDR3aa: CASSKRTVLGTGELFF; CDR3nt: TGTGCCAGCAGTAAACGGACTGTCCTAGGAACCGGGGAGCTGTTTTTT
j_gene: TRBJ2-3; v_gene: TRBV5-1; d_gene: .; abundance: .; CDR3aa: CASSLEGADPPQYF; CDR3nt: TGCGCCAGCAGCTTGGAAGGGGCCGACCCCCCGCAGTATTTT
j_gene: TRBJ1-6; v_gene: TRBV25-1; d_gene: .; abundance: .; CDR3aa: CASSEYGGRGSSPLHF; CDR3nt: TGTGCCAGCAGTGAATACGGCGGCAGAGGAAGTTCACCCCTCCACTTT
j_gene: TRBJ1-2; v_gene: TRBV10-1; d_gene: .; abundance: .; CDR3aa: CASSEDRWGYTF; CDR3nt: TGCGCCAGCAGTGAAGACAGGTGGGGCTACACCTTC
j_gene: TRBJ2-7; v_gene: TRBV21-1; d_gene: .; abundance: .; CDR3aa: CASSLEDEQYF; CDR3nt: TGTGCCAGCAGCCTAGAGGACGAGCAGTACTTC
j_gene: TRBJ1-6; v_gene: TRBV7-9; d_gene: .; abundance: .; CDR3aa: CASSPPSGLGYSPLHF; CDR3nt: TGTGCCAGCAGCCCCCCCTCGGGGTTGGGATATTCACCCCTCCACTTT
j_gene: TRBJ2-3; v_gene: TRBV10-3; d_gene: .; abundance: .; CDR3aa: CASTNMEEADTQYF; CDR3nt: TGTGCCTCGACCAACATGGAAGAGGCAGATACGCAGTATTTT
j_gene: TRBJ1-1; v_gene: TRBV9; d_gene: .; abundance: .; CDR3aa: CASSLSGAMNTEAFF; CDR3nt: TGTGCCAGCAGCTTAAGTGGGGCGATGAACACTGAAGCTTTCTTT
j_gene: TRBJ2-2; v_gene: TRBV11-2; d_gene: .; abundance: .; CDR3aa: CASSIRVRANTGELFF; CDR3nt: TGTGCCAGCAGCATCAGGGTTCGGGCTAACACCGGGGAGCTGTTTTTT
j_gene: TRBJ1-3; v_gene: TRBV9; d_gene: TRBD1; abundance: .; CDR3aa: CASSVGPTGVSGNTIYF; CDR3nt: TGTGCCAGCAGCGTAGGCCCCACAGGGGTCTCTGGAAACACCATATATTTT
j_gene: TRBJ1-6; v_gene: TRBV19; d_gene: .; abundance: .; CDR3aa: CASNRVGDPLHF; CDR3nt: TGTGCCAGTAACAGGGTGGGGGATCCCCTCCACTTT
j_gene: TRBJ2-7; v_gene: TRBV7-9; d_gene: TRBD2; abundance: .; CDR3aa: CASSTGTSGSSEQYF; CDR3nt: TGTGCCAGCAGCACCGGGACTAGTGGTTCATCCGAGCAGTACTTC
j_gene: TRBJ2-1; v_gene: TRBV19; d_gene: TRBD2; abundance: .; CDR3aa: CASSEQLAVKYNEQFF; CDR3nt: TGTGCCAGTAGTGAACAACTAGCGGTTAAATACAATGAGCAGTTCTTC
j_gene: TRBJ1-2; v_gene: TRBV15; d_gene: .; abundance: .; CDR3aa: CATSTIGGGYTF; CDR3nt: TGTGCCACCAGCACCATTGGAGGTGGCTACACCTTC
j_gene: TRBJ2-1; v_gene: TRBV5-5; d_gene: .; abundance: .; CDR3aa: CASSLDLNEQFF; CDR3nt: TGTGCCAGCAGCTTGGACTTAAATGAGCAGTTCTTC
j_gene: TRBJ2-1; v_gene: TRBV7-3; d_gene: .; abundance: .; CDR3aa: CASSPLPGSNEQFF; CDR3nt: TGTGCCAGCAGCCCCCTGCCCGGGAGTAATGAGCAGTTCTTC
j_gene: TRBJ2-1; v_gene: TRBV29-1; d_gene: TRBD2; abundance: .; CDR3aa: CSGHPGLAGNEQFF; CDR3nt: TGCAGCGGACACCCGGGACTAGCGGGGAATGAGCAGTTCTTC
j_gene: TRBJ1-6; v_gene: TRBV7-2; d_gene: TRBD1; abundance: .; CDR3aa: CASSLGTGDNSPLHF; CDR3nt: TGTGCCAGCAGCTTGGGGACAGGGGACAATTCACCCCTCCACTTT
j_gene: TRBJ1-2; v_gene: TRBV19; d_gene: .; abundance: .; CDR3aa: CASIHTGGNYGYTF; CDR3nt: TGTGCCAGTATTCACACCGGGGGTAACTATGGCTACACCTTC
j_gene: TRBJ2-1; v_gene: TRBV20-1; d_gene: .; abundance: .; CDR3aa: CSAKGLKEFF; CDR3nt: TGCAGTGCTAAGGGGCTAAAGGAGTTCTTC
j_gene: TRBJ1-1; v_gene: TRBV7-9; d_gene: .; abundance: .; CDR3aa: CASMRNTEAFF; CDR3nt: TGTGCCAGTATGCGGAACACTGAAGCTTTCTTT
j_gene: TRBJ1-3; v_gene: TRBV27; d_gene: TRBD1; abundance: .; CDR3aa: CASSTGTGAGNTIYF; CDR3nt: TGTGCCAGCAGTACCGGGACAGGGGCTGGAAACACCATATATTTT
j_gene: TRBJ1-4; v_gene: TRBV6-5; d_gene: TRBD1; abundance: .; CDR3aa: CASSPSGGRGGKLFF; CDR3nt: TGTGCCAGCAGTCCCTCAGGGGGTCGAGGTGGAAAACTGTTTTTT
j_gene: TRBJ1-1; v_gene: TRBV20-1; d_gene: .; abundance: .; CDR3aa: CSAKRGEEAFF; CDR3nt: TGCAGTGCTAAGCGGGGAGAGGAAGCTTTCTTT